One and the same sample provided the 18 T cell receptor beta chains below, sequenced in a study of prognosis after radiotherapy for stage I lung cancer. Amplicons of TCR beta CDR3 were generated from genomic DNA by two-round multiplex PCR. Each TRBV and TRBJ gene had its own primer in the first PCR round. Using its own MiXCR run on the multiplex PCR reads, TCRdb lists one record per CDR3 protein. The profile shows nearly 20,000 distinct CDR3 sequences, approximately 28% of them singletons. The sequencing used PBMCs, collected before or after stereotactic body radiation therapy (not recorded which). Receptors originate from a donor aged 50 or older with non-small cell lung cancer.

This clonotype was observed at least ten times. The chain carries TRBV28 and TRBJ2-7; D gene ambiguous. This CDR3 has 14 amino acids. Germline CDR1 is MDHEN and CDR2 is SYDVKM. Trimming stripped 2 bases from V and 3 bases from J, with 11 bases between. The CDR3 coding sequence is TGTGCCAGCAGTTTAGGTGGATTGGGCTACGAGCAGTACTTC. It specifies CASSLGGLGYEQYF.

This clonotype was picked up one time. A far larger clone is a single base away, which makes a read error likely. The chain couples TRBV5-8 to TRBJ2-2; D call uncertain. The germline gives CDR1 SGHTS, CDR2 YDEGEE. The CDR3 totals 15 residues. Trimming took 2 bases from V and 4 from J, leaving 12 bases between them. CDR3 in amino acids: CASSLWVGGTGELFF. As DNA, the CDR3 is TGTGCCAGCAGCTTATGGGTCGGCGGCACCGGGGAGCTGTTTTTT.

This clonotype was detected many times. J is TRBJ2-3 and V is TRBV29-1; weak D call: TRBD1 (5 bases). Germline assignment: CDR1 SQVTM and CDR2 ANQGSEA. Between the trimmed V and J ends, which lost 7 bases and 2 bases, there was a span of 19 bases. The CDR3 runs 15 residues. The CDR3 nucleotides read TGCAGCGCAAAAATTAACAGGAGAACCACAGATACGCAGTATTTT. This sequence encodes CSAKINRRTTDTQYF.

In the case of this clonotype: A far larger clone is one nucleotide away, so this likely arose from a read error. The chain recombines TRBV20-1 with TRBJ2-7, with 8 nucleotides matching TRBD2. The last part of the DNA fits TRBJ2-5 better; the J call may be wrong. CDR1 and CDR2 (germline): DFQATT, SNEGSKA (reference sequence). This CDR3 contains 15 residues. CDR3 sequence: CSARGALAGQETQYF. The CDR3 coding sequence is TGCAGTGCTAGAGGTGCCCTAGCGGGTCAAGAGACCCAGTACTTC.

This clonotype was counted ten times or more. This rearrangement joins TRBV28 to TRBJ2-4; 9 bases match TRBD1. The CDR3 length is 14 residues. J lost 8 bases, V lost 6 bases, and 8 bases had no gene match. Germline CDR1 is MDHEN and CDR2 is SYDVKM. In DNA form, the CDR3 reads TGTGCCAGCAGGCCAACGACAGGGGGGGACATTCAGTACTTC. Protein: CASRPTTGGDIQYF.

This clonotype was detected many times. The V and J genes are TRBV7-9 and TRBJ1-3; D remains ambiguous. V lost 5 bases, J lost 1 base, and 12 bases lay in between. CDR1 and CDR2 from the germline V gene are SEHNR and FQNEAQ (reference sequence). There are 15 residues in the CDR3. CDR3 amino acids: CASSHYIGSGNTIYF. The CDR3 DNA is TGTGCCAGCAGCCACTACATCGGGTCTGGAAACACCATATATTTT.

This clonotype was seen repeatedly, ten times or more. The rearrangement links TRBV19 to TRBJ2-2; tentatively, D is TRBD1 (6 bases). Per the germline V gene, CDR1 is LNHDA and CDR2 is SQIVND (reference sequence). The CDR3 has 15 amino acids. V shed 3 bases and J shed 3 bases, with 11 bases lying between them. In nucleotides, the CDR3 is TGTGCCAGTAGTATTCTGGGACAACACACCGGGGAGCTGTTTTTT. Protein product: CASSILGQHTGELFF.

This clonotype was seen ten or more times. CDR3 in amino acids: CASSFTGQAYGYTF. The CDR3 nucleotides read TGTGCCAGCAGTTTTACGGGACAGGCCTATGGCTACACCTTC. The V call is TRBV12-3 or TRBV12-4, the J call TRBJ1-2, with 8 bases fitting TRBD1. Trimming took 3 bases from V and 4 from J; bases not matched to a gene: 4. The CDR3 extends over 14 amino acids.

The chain combines TRBV2 with TRBJ2-3, with D possibly being TRBD1 or TRBD2 (6 bases each). CDR3 length: 14 residues. V was cut by 3 bases and J by 4 bases, with 11 bases left in between. Looked up from germline, CDR1 is SNHLY and CDR2 is FYNNEI. The CDR3: CASSDRGLADTQYF. CDR3 in DNA: TGTGCCAGCAGTGATCGGGGGCTAGCAGATACGCAGTATTTT.

This clonotype was seen more than once but under ten times. Possible read error: a much larger clone is one base away. This chain links TRBV3-1 with TRBJ2-5; no firm D call. This CDR3 is 16 amino acids long. Germline V gives CDR1 LGHDT, CDR2 YNNKEL (reference sequence). Deletions cut 0 bases from V and 1 base from J, with 12 bases between. This chain's CDR3 is CASSQDWVGSQETQYF. The CDR3 bases are TGTGCCAGCAGCCAAGATTGGGTGGGAAGCCAAGAGACCCAGTACTTC.

This clonotype has ten or more counts. This chain's CDR3 is CASSRTGGGETQYF. For the CDR3, the DNA is TGTGCCAGCAGCAGGACAGGGGGCGGGGAGACCCAGTACTTC. The gene calls are TRBV7-8 and TRBJ2-5; TRBD1 agrees at 11 bases. Per germline, CDR1 SGHVS and CDR2 FQNEAQ. The CDR3 loop spans 14 amino acids. V lost 5 bases, J lost 5 bases, and 4 bases stayed unmatched.

In regard to this clonotype: The junction and the germline gene differ at one end; a read error may be behind it. The chain employs TRBV11-2 and TRBJ2-1, with 9 bases that match TRBD2. Germline assignment: CDR1 SGHAT and CDR2 FQNNGV. The CDR3 is 16 amino acids. Here the CDR3 DNA reads TGTGCCAGTAGCTTAGTAGGCGGGAGGGCAAACAATGAGCAGTTCTTC. As protein: CASSLVGGRANNEQFF.

This clonotype was observed many times. V gene TRBV10-3 combines with J gene TRBJ2-1; the match to TRBD1 covers 10 bases. V trimming: 6 bases; J trimming: 4 bases; junction bases outside the gene matches: 3. The germline CDR1 and CDR2 sequences are ENHRY and SYGVKD. The CDR3 is made up of 14 amino acids. This CDR3 reads CAIRGDRGYNEQFF. The CDR3 DNA reads as TGTGCCATCAGGGGGGACAGGGGTTACAATGAGCAGTTCTTC.

In its sample, this clonotype was seen many times. V gene TRBV27 combines with J gene TRBJ1-5, with D perhaps matching TRBD1 (6 bases). Trimming stripped 5 bases from V and 6 bases from J, with 14 bases between. The CDR3 consists of 14 residues. CDR1 and CDR2 from the germline V gene are MNHEY and SMNVEV (reference sequence). The CDR3 DNA reads TGTGCCAGCAGTCCCTACAGGGATTCTCAGCCCCAGCATTTT. Its translation is CASSPYRDSQPQHF.

This clonotype was recorded many times. The CDR3 sequence is CSVPTPARANEQFF. In DNA, the CDR3 is TGCAGCGTACCGACTCCAGCCAGGGCCAATGAGCAGTTCTTC. The V and J genes are TRBV29-1 and TRBJ2-1, with a weak D call TRBD1 (5 bases). Trimming took off 6 bases at V and 6 bases at J, with 18 bases between the two ends. Germline loops: CDR1 SQVTM, CDR2 ANQGSEA. This CDR3 is 14 amino acids long.

This clonotype has ten or more counts. This chain joins TRBV7-9 and TRBJ1-2, with a possible D match to TRBD1 (6 bases). The germline V gene has CDR1 SEHNR and CDR2 FQNEAQ (reference sequence). Trimming removed 3 bases from V and 5 bases from J, with 13 bases in between. The CDR3 runs to 14 residues. CDR3 in DNA: TGTGCCAGCAGCTTCGGAGGGGGACGTTATGGCTACACCTTC. Translation gives CASSFGGGRYGYTF.

This clonotype appeared many times. The V call is TRBV24-1, the J call TRBJ2-3, with TRBD1 identical over 9 bases. CDR1 and CDR2 (germline): KGHDR, SFDVKD. The V gene end was trimmed by 1 base and the J gene end by 1 base; junction bases not matched to a gene: 5. The CDR3 is made up of 17 amino acids. The CDR3 DNA reads TGTGCCACCAGTGATTTCGGACAGGGGATGGGCACAGATACGCAGTATTTT. Its protein is CATSDFGQGMGTDTQYF.

This clonotype was counted at least ten times. The V call is TRBV2, the J call TRBJ2-3, with D perhaps TRBD2 (6 bases). The V and J ends lost 10 bases and 0 bases respectively, with 11 bases between them. In germline, CDR1 is SNHLY, CDR2 FYNNEI. CDR3 length equals 13 residues. For the CDR3, the DNA is TGTGCCATAACGGGGACTAGCACAGATACGCAGTATTTT. The encoded protein is CAITGTSTDTQYF.